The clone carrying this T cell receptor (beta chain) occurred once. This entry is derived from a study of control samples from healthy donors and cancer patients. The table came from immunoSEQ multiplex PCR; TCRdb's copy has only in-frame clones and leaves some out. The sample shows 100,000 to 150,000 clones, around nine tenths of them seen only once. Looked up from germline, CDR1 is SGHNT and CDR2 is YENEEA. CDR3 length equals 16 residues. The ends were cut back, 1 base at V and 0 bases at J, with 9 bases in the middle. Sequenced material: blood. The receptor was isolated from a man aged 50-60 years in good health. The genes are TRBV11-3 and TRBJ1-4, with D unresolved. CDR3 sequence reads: CASSLGGRTTNEKLFF. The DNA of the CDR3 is TGTGCCAGCAGCTTAGGCGGCAGAACAACTAATGAAAAACTGTTTTTT.